Sequencing of this T cell receptor (beta chain) was carried out in a study of immune heterogeneity within non-small cell lung tumors. Study information: Tumor histology was classified as squamous cell carcinoma in a few cases, non-squamous carcinoma in 10 and not otherwise specified in 1. The study's findings and limits: Recurring identical dominant CDR3 beta clonotypes were observed across tumor sites within a patient, together with site-unique high-frequency clones.

The V segment lost 6 bases and the J segment 2 bases; nucleotides outside the gene matches: 9. Looked up from germline, CDR1 is MNHNS and CDR2 is SASEGT. The CDR3 runs to 15 residues. This clonotype has just one count. Its cognate antigen is unknown. A read error may explain this, as a much larger clone is one base away. A first 10-cycle multiplex round used 32 V-gene and 13 J-gene primers on TCR beta CDR3. TCRdb re-called the multiplex PCR reads through MiXCR, storing one row per CDR3 protein. The repertoire consists of 15,000 to 20,000 distinct CDR3 sequences, with 25% to 35% occurring once and the leading ten covering less than 4.5%. The starting template was genomic DNA from bulk tumor, roughly 610 ng per sample. Multiple biopsies spaced far apart were taken from each primary tumor during surgery. Curative surgery was performed on patients who had untreated, newly diagnosed non-small cell lung cancer.

The V and J genes are TRBV6-1 and TRBJ2-7; 8 positions agree with TRBD2. The clonotype was recovered from a middle-aged man with non-small cell lung cancer. The material sequenced was lung tumor tissue. This CDR3 is CASSRSGSYTYEQYF. The CDR3 DNA reads as TGTGCCAGCAGCCGAAGCGGGAGTTATACCTACGAGCAGTACTTC.